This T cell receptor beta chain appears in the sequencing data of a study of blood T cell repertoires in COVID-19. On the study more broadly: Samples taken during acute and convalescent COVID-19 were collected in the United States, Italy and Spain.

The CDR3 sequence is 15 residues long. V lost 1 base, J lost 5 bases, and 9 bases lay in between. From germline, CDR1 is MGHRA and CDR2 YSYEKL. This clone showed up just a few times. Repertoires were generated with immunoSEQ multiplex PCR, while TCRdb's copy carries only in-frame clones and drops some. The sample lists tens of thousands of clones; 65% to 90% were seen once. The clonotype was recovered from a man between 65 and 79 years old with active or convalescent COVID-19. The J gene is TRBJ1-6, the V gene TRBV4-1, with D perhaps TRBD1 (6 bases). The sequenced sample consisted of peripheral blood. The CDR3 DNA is TGCGCCAGCAGCCAAGGGACAGAAGATAATTCACCCCTCCACTTT. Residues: CASSQGTEDNSPLHF.